This record concerns one T cell receptor (beta chain) sequence. Its antigen is still unknown. These data come from a study of monozygotic twins with inflammatory bowel disease. UMIs containing a 6-nucleotide sample barcode were added via template switching. Amplification used two nested PCRs: around 15 cycles, then 8 to 10 cycles, on TCRalpha/TCRbeta cDNA. TCRdb re-analyzed the 5' RACE reads; it lists each CDR3 protein once, without DNA. The table lists 400,000 to 500,000 distinct CDR3 sequences. CDR3 size: 15 residues. Study-level results: The authors note that differing immunosuppressive treatments may have added variability to patient repertoires.

V gene TRBV12-3 or TRBV12-4 combines with J gene TRBJ2-3. Material for sequencing was blood. The clonotype originates from a human donor with ulcerative colitis or Crohn's disease, or a healthy co-twin of an affected twin (not recorded which). The CDR3 protein is CASSFSEIRTDTQYF.